The 10 T cell receptor beta chains in this list originate from one sample, sequenced in a study of beta chain features in type 1 diabetes. Study-level findings and limits: Among all four CD4+ subsets, Type 1 diabetes patients had TCRB CDR3s that were moderately but significantly shorter.

The antigens of these receptors remain unknown. The investigators reverse transcribed all of the isolated RNA, so they sequenced expressed TCRB transcripts. Produced via immunoSEQ multiplex PCR; TCRdb's table is partial and in-frame only. The data contain over 600,000 clones, over 10% of them singletons. The sequenced sample was naive CD4+ T cells from blood. Receptors were obtained from a man under 40 with type 1 diabetes.

V usage is TRBV5-6 and J usage is TRBJ1-5; D remains ambiguous. This CDR3 spans 14 amino acids. CDR1 SGHDT and CDR2 YYEEEE come from the germline V gene. Trimming took off 4 bases at V and 0 bases at J, with 8 bases between the two ends. The DNA for the CDR3 is TGTGCCAGCAGCCGGGATCATAGCAATCAGCCCCAGCATTTT. This encodes CASSRDHSNQPQHF.

CDR3 sequence reads: CASSVATMGTVYEQFF. The CDR3 nucleotides read TGTGCCAGCAGCGTAGCTACGATGGGGACAGTCTATGAGCAGTTCTTC. The chain is built from TRBV9 and TRBJ2-1, with TRBD1 identical over 7 bases. The CDR3 sequence is 16 residues long. J was trimmed by 8 bases and V by 0 bases; bases with no gene match: 11. CDR1 SGDLS and CDR2 YYNGEE come from the germline V gene.

The V call is TRBV5-8, the J call TRBJ1-4, with a tentative D call TRBD1 (5 bases). The CDR3 has 13 residues. Looked up from germline, CDR1 is SGHTS and CDR2 is YDEGEE. V lost 6 bases to trimming and J lost 5 bases, with 11 bases between them. DNA of the CDR3: TGTGCCAGCAAACGGGACGAGAATGAAAAACTGTTTTTT. Its translation: CASKRDENEKLFF.

This clone appeared a single time. The rearrangement uses TRBV4-1 and TRBJ2-7, with 7 bases matching TRBD1. Germline assignment: CDR1 MGHRA and CDR2 YSYEKL. J gave up 3 bases and V 4 bases, and 9 bases lay outside the gene matches. CDR3 size: 15 residues. The CDR3 nucleotides read TGCGCCAGCAGCCCCGGACAGGTGATGGACTACGAGCAGTACTTC. Residues: CASSPGQVMDYEQYF.

The CDR3 nucleotides read TGTGCCAGCAGTTTTGGGGGGCAAACAGTTGGAAACACCATATATTTT. Protein product: CASSFGGQTVGNTIYF. This chain connects TRBV6-5 to TRBJ1-3, with a weak D call TRBD1 (6 bases). V lost 4 bases and J 3 bases, leaving 16 bases between the germline ends. In germline, CDR1 is MNHEY, CDR2 SVGAGI. This CDR3 spans 16 amino acids.

CDR3 residues: CASSLVGARGGDTQYF. CDR3 in DNA: TGTGCCAGCAGCTTAGTAGGGGCTCGAGGAGGCGATACGCAGTATTTT. The gene calls are TRBV7-2 and TRBJ2-3; D tentatively fits TRBD1 or TRBD2 (5 bases each). This CDR3 contains 16 residues. Trimming cost V 1 base and J 6 bases, with 17 bases left between them. CDR1 is SGHTA and CDR2 is FQGNSA in the germline V gene.

This clone was seen more than once but under ten times. The gene calls are TRBV7-2 and TRBJ2-3, with TRBD2 identical over 10 bases. The V gene's germline CDR1 is SGHTA and CDR2 FQGNSA. J lost 6 bases, V lost 3 bases, and 9 bases had no gene match. The CDR3 runs to 16 residues. CDR3 amino acids: CASSFRTSGRADTQYF. The CDR3 nucleotides are TGTGCCAGCAGCTTCCGGACTAGCGGCCGTGCGGATACGCAGTATTTT.

This chain links TRBV14 with TRBJ1-6; TRBD1 might be the D (5 bases). Germline V gene sequence: CDR1 SGHDN, CDR2 FVKESK. V shed 4 bases and J shed 13 bases, with 14 bases lying between them. The CDR3 has 13 amino acids. CDR3 in amino acids: CASSPGHANPLHF. CDR3 sequence (DNA): TGTGCCAGCAGCCCCGGACACGCGAATCCCCTCCACTTT. Supplemented by reference TRBV14 and TRBJ1-6, the full variable domain reads EAGVTQFPSHSVIEKGQTVTLRCDPISGHDNLYWYRRVMGKEIKFLLHFVKESKQDESGMPNNRFLAERTGGTYSTLKVQPAELEDSGVYFCASSPGHANPLHFGNGTRLTVT.

V usage is TRBV7-2 and J usage is TRBJ1-5, with no clear D. V lost 5 bases to trimming and J lost 4 bases, with 15 bases between them. Germline CDR1 reads SGHTA; CDR2 reads FQGNSA. The length of the CDR3 is 15 residues. Written as DNA, the CDR3 is TGTGCCAGCAGCGCAGACGGCGGGTATAATCAGCCCCAGCATTTT. Amino acids: CASSADGGYNQPQHF.

This clone was picked up a small number of times. The rearrangement joins TRBV6-5 to TRBJ2-7; TRBD1 aligns across 9 bases. CDR3 length: 16 residues. Germline trimming cut 6 bases from V and 2 bases from J; bases unmatched to any gene: 11. CDR1 and CDR2 from the germline V gene are MNHEY and SVGAGI. CDR3 nucleotides: TGTGCCAGCAGCTACACCCGGGACAGGGAAACCTACGAGCAGTACTTC. Its protein product is CASSYTRDRETYEQYF.